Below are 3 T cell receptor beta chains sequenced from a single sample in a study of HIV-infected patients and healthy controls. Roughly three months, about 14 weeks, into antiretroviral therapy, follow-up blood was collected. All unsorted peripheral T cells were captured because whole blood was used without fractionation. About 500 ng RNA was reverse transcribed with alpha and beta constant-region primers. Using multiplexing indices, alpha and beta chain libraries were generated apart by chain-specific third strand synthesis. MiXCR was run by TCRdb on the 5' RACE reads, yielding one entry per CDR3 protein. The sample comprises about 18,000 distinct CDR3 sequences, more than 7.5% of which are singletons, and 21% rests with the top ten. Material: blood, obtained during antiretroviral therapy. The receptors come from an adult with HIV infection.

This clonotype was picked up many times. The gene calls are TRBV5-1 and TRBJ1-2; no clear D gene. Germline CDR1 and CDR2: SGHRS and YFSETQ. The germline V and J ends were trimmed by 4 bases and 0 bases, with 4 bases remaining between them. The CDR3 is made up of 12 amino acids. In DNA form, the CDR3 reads TGCGCCAGCAGCCAAACTAACTATGGCTACACCTTC. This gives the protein CASSQTNYGYTF.

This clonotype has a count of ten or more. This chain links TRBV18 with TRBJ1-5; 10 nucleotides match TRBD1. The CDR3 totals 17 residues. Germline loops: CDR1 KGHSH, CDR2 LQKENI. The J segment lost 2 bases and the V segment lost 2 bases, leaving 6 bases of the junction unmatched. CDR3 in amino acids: CASSPGTGVSGNQPQHF. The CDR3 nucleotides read TGTGCCAGCTCACCAGGGACAGGGGTTAGCGGCAATCAGCCCCAGCATTTT.

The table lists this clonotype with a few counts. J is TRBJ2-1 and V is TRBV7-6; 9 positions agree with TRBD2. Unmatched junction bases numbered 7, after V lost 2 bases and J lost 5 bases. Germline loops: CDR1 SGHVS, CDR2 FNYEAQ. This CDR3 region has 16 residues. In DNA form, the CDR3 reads TGTGCCAGCAGCTTATATAGCGGGAGCGGGAACAATGAGCAGTTCTTC. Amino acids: CASSLYSGSGNNEQFF.